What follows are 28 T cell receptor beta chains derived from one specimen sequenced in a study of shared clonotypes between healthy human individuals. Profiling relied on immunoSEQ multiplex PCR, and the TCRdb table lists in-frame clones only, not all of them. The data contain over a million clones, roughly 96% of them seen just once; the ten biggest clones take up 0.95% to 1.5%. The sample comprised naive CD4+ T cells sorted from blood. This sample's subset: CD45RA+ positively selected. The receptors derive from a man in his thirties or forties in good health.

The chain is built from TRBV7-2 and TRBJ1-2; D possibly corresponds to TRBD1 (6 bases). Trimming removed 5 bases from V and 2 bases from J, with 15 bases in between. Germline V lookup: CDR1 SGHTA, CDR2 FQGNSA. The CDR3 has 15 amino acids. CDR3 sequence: CASSLRPTGNYGYTF. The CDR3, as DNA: TGTGCCAGCAGCCTTCGTCCGACAGGAAACTATGGCTACACCTTC. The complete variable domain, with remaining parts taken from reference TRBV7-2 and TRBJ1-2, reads GAGVSQSPSNKVTEKGKDVELRCDPISGHTALYWYRQSLGQGLEFLIYFQGNSAPDKSGLPSDRFSAERTGGSVSTLTIQRTQQEDSAVYLCASSLRPTGNYGYTFGSGTRLTVV.

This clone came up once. CDR3 in amino acids: CASSLVPMNTEAFF. CDR3 nucleotides: TGTGCCAGCAGTTTGGTCCCAATGAACACTGAAGCTTTCTTT. The chain uses TRBV28 and TRBJ1-1; no definite D call. Germline CDR1 reads MDHEN; CDR2 reads SYDVKM. The V end was cut by 3 bases, the J end by 0 bases, with 8 bases between. The length of the CDR3 is 14 residues.

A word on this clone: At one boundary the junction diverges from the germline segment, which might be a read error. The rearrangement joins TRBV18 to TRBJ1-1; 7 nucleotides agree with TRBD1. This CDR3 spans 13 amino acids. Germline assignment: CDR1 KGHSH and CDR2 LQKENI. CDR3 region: CASYTDRNAEAFF. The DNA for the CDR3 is TGTGCCAGCTACACGGACAGGAACGCTGAAGCTTTCTTT. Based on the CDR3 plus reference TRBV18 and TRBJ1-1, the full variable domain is NAGVMQNPRHLVRRRGQEARLRCSPMKGHSHVYWYRQLPEEGLKFMVYLQKENIIDESGMPKERFSAEFPKEGPSILRIQQVVRGDSAAYFCASYTDRNAEAFFGQGTRLTVV.

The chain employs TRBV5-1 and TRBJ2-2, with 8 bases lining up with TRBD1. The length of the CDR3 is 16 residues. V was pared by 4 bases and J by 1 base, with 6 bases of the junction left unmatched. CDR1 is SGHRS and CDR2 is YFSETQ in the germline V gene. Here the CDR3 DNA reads TGCGCCAGCAGCACCACCGGGACAGGGAACACCGGGGAGCTGTTTTTT. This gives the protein CASSTTGTGNTGELFF.

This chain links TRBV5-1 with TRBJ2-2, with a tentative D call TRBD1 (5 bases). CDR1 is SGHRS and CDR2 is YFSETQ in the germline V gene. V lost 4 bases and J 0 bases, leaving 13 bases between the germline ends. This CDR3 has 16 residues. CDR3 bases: TGCGCCAGCAGCCATGACAGACTTGCGAACACCGGGGAGCTGTTTTTT. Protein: CASSHDRLANTGELFF.

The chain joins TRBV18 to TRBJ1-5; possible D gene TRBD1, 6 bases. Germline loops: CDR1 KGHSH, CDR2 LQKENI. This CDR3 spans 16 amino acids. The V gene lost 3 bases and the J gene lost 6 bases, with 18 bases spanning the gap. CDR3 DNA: TGTGCCAGCTCACCCCGGGGGCAGGGTAGCTTTCAGCCCCAGCATTTT. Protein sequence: CASSPRGQGSFQPQHF.

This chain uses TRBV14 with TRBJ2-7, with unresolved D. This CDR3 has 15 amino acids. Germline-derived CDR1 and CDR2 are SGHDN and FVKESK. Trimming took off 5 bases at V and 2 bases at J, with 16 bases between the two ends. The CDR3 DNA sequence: TGTGCCAGCAGCTCACCTCGGCAAGGAGCCTACGAGCAGTACTTC. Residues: CASSSPRQGAYEQYF.

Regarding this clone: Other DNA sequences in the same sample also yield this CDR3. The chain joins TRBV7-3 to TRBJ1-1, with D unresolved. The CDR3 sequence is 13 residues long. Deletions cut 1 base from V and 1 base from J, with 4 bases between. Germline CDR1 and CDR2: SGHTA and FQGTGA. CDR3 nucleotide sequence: TGTGCCAGCAGCTTAAGCAGGAACACTGAAGCTTTCTTT. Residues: CASSLSRNTEAFF.

DNA for the CDR3: TGCGCCAGCAGCCAAGATCGGGACAGGGTAGCAGATACGCAGTATTTT. Its protein product is CASSQDRDRVADTQYF. The rearrangement uses TRBV4-1 and TRBJ2-3; TRBD1 matches at 9 bases. Germline lookup yields CDR1 MGHRA and CDR2 YSYEKL. V dropped 0 bases and J dropped 4; count of bases not matched to a gene: 5. The CDR3 is 16 residues long.

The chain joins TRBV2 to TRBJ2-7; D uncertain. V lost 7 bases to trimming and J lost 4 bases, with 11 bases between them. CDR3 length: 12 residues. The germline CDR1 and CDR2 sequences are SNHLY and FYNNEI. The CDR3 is CASKAIGYEQYF. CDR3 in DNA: TGTGCCAGCAAAGCTATAGGGTACGAGCAGTACTTC. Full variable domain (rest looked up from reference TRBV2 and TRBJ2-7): EPEVTQTPSHQVTQMGQEVILRCVPISNHLYFYWYRQILGQKVEFLVSFYNNEISEKSEIFDDQFSVERPDGSNFTLKIRSTKLEDSAMYFCASKAIGYEQYFGPGTRLTVT.

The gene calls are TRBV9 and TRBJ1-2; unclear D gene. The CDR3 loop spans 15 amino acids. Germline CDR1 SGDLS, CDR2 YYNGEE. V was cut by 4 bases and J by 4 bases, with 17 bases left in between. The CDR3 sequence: CASSPHGESSYGYTF. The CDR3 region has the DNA TGTGCCAGCAGCCCTCATGGCGAGAGTAGCTATGGCTACACCTTC.

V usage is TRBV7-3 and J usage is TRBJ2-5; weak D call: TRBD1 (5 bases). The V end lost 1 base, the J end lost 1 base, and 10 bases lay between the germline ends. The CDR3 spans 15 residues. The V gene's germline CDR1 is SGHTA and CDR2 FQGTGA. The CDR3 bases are TGTGCCAGCAGCTTAAATGCAGGGCCCCAAGAGACCCAGTACTTC. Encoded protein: CASSLNAGPQETQYF.

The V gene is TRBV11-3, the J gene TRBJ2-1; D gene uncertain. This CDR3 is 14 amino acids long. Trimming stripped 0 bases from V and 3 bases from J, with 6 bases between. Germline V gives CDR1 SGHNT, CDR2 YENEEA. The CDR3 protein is CASSLDSHYNEQFF. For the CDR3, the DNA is TGTGCCAGCAGCTTAGATAGTCACTACAATGAGCAGTTCTTC. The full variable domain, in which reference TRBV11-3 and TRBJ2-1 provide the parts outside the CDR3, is EAGVVQSPRYKIIEKKQPVAFWCNPISGHNTLYWYLQNLGQGPELLIRYENEEAVDDSQLPKDRFSAERLKGVDSTLKIQPAELGDSAVYLCASSLDSHYNEQFFGPGTRLTVL.

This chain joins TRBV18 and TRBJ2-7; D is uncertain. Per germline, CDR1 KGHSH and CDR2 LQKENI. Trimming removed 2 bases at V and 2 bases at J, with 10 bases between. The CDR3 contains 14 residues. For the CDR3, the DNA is TGTGCCAGCTCACCATTAAAAGGGACCTACGAGCAGTACTTC. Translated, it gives CASSPLKGTYEQYF. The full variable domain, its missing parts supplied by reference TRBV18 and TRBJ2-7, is NAGVMQNPRHLVRRRGQEARLRCSPMKGHSHVYWYRQLPEEGLKFMVYLQKENIIDESGMPKERFSAEFPKEGPSILRIQQVVRGDSAAYFCASSPLKGTYEQYFGPGTRLTVT.

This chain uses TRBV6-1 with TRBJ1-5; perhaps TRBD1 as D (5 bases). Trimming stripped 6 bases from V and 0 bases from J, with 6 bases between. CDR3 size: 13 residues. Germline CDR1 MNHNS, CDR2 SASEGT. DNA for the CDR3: TGTGCCAGCAGGGACAATAGCAATCAGCCCCAGCATTTT. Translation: CASRDNSNQPQHF.

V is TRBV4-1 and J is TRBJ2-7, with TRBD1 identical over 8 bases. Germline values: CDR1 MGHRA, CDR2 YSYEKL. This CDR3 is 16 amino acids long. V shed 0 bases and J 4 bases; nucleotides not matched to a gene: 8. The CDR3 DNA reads TGCGCCAGCAGCCAAGATCAGGCAGGGGGCTTTTACGAGCAGTACTTC. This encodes CASSQDQAGGFYEQYF.

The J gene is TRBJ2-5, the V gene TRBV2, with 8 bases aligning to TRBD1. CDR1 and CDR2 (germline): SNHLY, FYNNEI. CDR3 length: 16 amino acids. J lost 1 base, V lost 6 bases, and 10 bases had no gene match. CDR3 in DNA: TGTGCCAGCAGGAACCAGGGGGCAGGGGGCCAAGAGACCCAGTACTTC. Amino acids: CASRNQGAGGQETQYF.

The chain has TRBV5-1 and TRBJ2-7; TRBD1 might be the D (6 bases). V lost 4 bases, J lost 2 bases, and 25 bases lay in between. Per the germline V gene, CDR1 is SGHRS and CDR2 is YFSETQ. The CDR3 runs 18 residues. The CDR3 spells CASSPKATVRQATYEQYF. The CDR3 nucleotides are TGCGCCAGCAGCCCGAAAGCGACCGTCAGACAGGCCACCTACGAGCAGTACTTC.

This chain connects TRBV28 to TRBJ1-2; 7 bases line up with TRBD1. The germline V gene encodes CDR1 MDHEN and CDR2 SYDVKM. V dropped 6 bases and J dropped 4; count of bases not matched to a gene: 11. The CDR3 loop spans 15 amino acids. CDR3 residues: CASSPRGQAVYGYTF. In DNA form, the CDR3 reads TGTGCCAGCAGCCCCCGAGGACAGGCGGTCTATGGCTACACCTTC.

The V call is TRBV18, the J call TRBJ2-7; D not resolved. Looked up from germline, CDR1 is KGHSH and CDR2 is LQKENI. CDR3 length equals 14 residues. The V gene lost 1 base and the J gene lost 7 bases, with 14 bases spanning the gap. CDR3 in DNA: TGTGCCAGCTCACCACAAGTTGTGGGTCGGGAGCAGTACTTC. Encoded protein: CASSPQVVGREQYF.

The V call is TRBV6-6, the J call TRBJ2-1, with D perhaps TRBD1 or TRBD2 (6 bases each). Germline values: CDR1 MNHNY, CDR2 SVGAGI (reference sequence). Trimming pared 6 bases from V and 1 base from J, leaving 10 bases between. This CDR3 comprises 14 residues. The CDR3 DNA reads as TGTGCCAGCAGCGGGGGACAATCCTACAATGAGCAGTTCTTC. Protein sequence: CASSGGQSYNEQFF.

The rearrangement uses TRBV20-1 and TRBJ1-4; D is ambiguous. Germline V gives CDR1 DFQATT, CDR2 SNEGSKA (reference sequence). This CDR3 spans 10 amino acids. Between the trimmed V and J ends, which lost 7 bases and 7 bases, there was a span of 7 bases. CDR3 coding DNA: TGCAGTGTAATTGCTGAAAAACTGTTTTTT. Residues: CSVIAEKLFF.

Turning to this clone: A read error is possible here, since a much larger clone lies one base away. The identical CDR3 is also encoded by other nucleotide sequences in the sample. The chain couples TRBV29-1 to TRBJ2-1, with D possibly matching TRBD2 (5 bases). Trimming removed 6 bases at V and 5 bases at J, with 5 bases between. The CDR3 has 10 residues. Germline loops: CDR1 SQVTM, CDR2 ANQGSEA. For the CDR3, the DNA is TGCAGCGTCGGGAACAATGAGCAGTTCTTC. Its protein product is CSVGNNEQFF.

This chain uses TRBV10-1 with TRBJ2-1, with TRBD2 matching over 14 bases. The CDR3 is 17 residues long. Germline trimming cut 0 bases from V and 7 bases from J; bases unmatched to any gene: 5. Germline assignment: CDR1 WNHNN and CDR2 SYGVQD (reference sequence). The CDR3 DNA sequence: TGCGCCAGCAGTGAGTCTCTCGGACTAGCGGGAGGTAATGAGCAGTTCTTC. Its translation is CASSESLGLAGGNEQFF.

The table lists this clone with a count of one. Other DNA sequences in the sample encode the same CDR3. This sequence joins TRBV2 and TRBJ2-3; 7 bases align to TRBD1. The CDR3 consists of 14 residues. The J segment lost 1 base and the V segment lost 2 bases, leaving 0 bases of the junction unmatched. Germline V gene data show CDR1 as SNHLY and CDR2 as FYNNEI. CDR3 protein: CASSEQGGTDTQYF. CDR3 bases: TGTGCCAGCAGTGAACAGGGGGGCACAGATACGCAGTATTTT.

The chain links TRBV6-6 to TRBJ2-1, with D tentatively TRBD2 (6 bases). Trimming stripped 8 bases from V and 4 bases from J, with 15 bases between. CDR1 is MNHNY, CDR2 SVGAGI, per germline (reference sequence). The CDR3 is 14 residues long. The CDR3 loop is CASRETSRYNEQFF. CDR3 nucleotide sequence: TGTGCCAGCCGCGAAACTAGCAGATACAATGAGCAGTTCTTC.

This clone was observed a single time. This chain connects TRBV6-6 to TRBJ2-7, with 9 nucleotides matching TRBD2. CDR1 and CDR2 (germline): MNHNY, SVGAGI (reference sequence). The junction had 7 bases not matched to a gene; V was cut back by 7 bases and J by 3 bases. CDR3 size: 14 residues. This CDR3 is CASNIAGALYEQYF. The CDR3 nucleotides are TGTGCCAGCAACATAGCGGGAGCACTCTACGAGCAGTACTTC.

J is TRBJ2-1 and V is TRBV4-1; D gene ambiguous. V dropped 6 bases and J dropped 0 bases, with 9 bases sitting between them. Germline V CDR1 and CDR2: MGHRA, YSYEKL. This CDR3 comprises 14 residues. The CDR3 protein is CASSFSRSYNEQFF. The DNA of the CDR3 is TGCGCCAGCAGTTTTAGCCGCTCCTACAATGAGCAGTTCTTC.